The rows below give T cell receptor beta chains drawn from one sample of a study of CD8 T cells in Susac syndrome. TCRdb recomputed calls from the immunoSEQ multiplex PCR reads with MiXCR, one row per CDR3 protein. The sample yields over 100,000 distinct CDR3 sequences, roughly 94% seen once. The specimen sequenced was CD8+ T cells from PBMCs. All receptors come from a human donor with Susac syndrome. Both conserved end residues are part of each CDR3. The order of the fields is J gene, D gene, CDR3 length, V gene, clone size, CDR3 DNA, CDR3 protein. A D gene is named only where the DNA matches it firmly. Rows give clone size only sometimes, using once, few, many, or a class for an expanded clone.

TRBJ1-2 | NA | 11 | TRBV29-1 | NA | TGCAGCGCCGGGACAACCTATGGCTACACCTTC | CSAGTTYGYTF
TRBJ2-5 | NA | 13 | TRBV7-9 | NA | TGTGCCAGCAGCTTGGATCGCGTAGAGACCCAGTACTTC | CASSLDRVETQYF
TRBJ2-1 | NA | 16 | TRBV29-1 | NA | TGCAGCGTTGAGGGGGGCCTCAATCAATTTTACAATGAGCAGTTCTTC | CSVEGGLNQFYNEQFF
TRBJ2-7 | TRBD1 | 16 | TRBV27 | NA | TGTGCCAGCAGTTTATCCGCAACAGGGGGCTTCTACGAGCAGTACTTC | CASSLSATGGFYEQYF
TRBJ2-3 | TRBD1 | 14 | TRBV25-1 | once | TGTGCCAGCAGTGACGGACAGGGGTCAGATACGCAGTATTTT | CASSDGQGSDTQYF
TRBJ2-7 | TRBD1 | 12 | TRBV7-9 | NA | TGTGCCAGCAGCTTCGGACAGGGAGAGCAGTACTTC | CASSFGQGEQYF
TRBJ2-7 | TRBD1 | 13 | TRBV20-1 | NA | TGCAGTGCCCGGGACAGGATGATGTACGAGCAGTACTTC | CSARDRMMYEQYF
TRBJ2-7 | NA | 13 | TRBV20-1 | NA | TGCAGTGTCCCCTCGCCGGTATCCTACGAGCAGTACTTC | CSVPSPVSYEQYF
TRBJ2-2 | NA | 14 | TRBV30 | NA | TGTGCCTGGAGTGTATCCAGGGTCTTCGGGGAGCTGTTTTTT | CAWSVSRVFGELFF
TRBJ2-1 | NA | 12 | TRBV5-6 | NA | TGTGCCAGCAGCTTGGCTAGGATTGAGCAGTTCTTC | CASSLARIEQFF
TRBJ2-1 | NA | 12 | TRBV4-1 | NA | TGCGCCAGCAGAGGACTAAGGAATGAGCAGTTCTTC | CASRGLRNEQFF
TRBJ2-7 | NA | 15 | TRBV9 | NA | TGTGCCAGCAGCGTAGCCGGGGACAACTCCTACGAGCAGTACTTC | CASSVAGDNSYEQYF
TRBJ2-7 | NA | 13 | TRBV29-1 | NA | TGCAGCGTTGAAGCGGGGGGCTCCCACGAGCAGTACTTC | CSVEAGGSHEQYF
TRBJ2-7 | NA | 14 | TRBV7-9 | NA | TGTGCCAGCAGCTCTCCGTTAGGCGGGGACGAGCAGTACTTC | CASSSPLGGDEQYF
TRBJ2-7 | NA | 13 | TRBV5-6 | NA | TGTGCCAGCAGCTTTTTGAGCGGCTACGAGCAGTACTTC | CASSFLSGYEQYF
TRBJ2-7 | TRBD1 | 14 | TRBV30 | NA | TGTGCCTGGAGTAATCCGGGACAGGGTTCCGAGCAGTACTTC | CAWSNPGQGSEQYF